This paragraph reports one T cell receptor beta chain. Its target is not known. The treatment denotes: roughly 11-day PBMC culture with coronavirus spike peptide pools or control peptides (ViraFEST assay). The CDR3 totals 12 residues. Germline V gives CDR1 SGHVS, CDR2 FQNEAQ. V lost 5 bases to trimming and J lost 4 bases, with 8 bases between them. The sample originates from a study of vaccination and CD4 T cells after COVID-19. The study sequenced cultured CD4+ T cell DNA using the Oncomine TCR Beta short-read assay. From cultured CD4+ T cells, genomic DNA was extracted. TCRdb re-derived calls from the PCR reads in MiXCR, one entry per CDR3 protein. The data contain approximately 3,000 distinct CDR3 sequences, 45% to 50% of them seen just once; the ten biggest clones take up approximately 19%.

J is TRBJ2-5 and V is TRBV7-8; D uncertain. The source of this sequence is a human donor who had recovered from COVID-19. The sequenced material came from CD4+ T cells from blood, cultured in vitro. The CDR3 protein is CASSRPGETQYF. The CDR3 DNA sequence: TGTGCCAGCAGCCGCCCCGGAGAGACCCAGTACTTC.